Presented here are 26 T cell receptor beta chains from one specimen sequenced in a study of T-cell memory formation after mild COVID-19. A single record per CDR3 protein comes from TCRdb applying MiXCR to the 5' RACE reads. The profile shows over 150,000 distinct CDR3 sequences, about 21% of them singletons. The sequenced material came from PBMCs or a T cell subset sorted from them (not recorded which). The receptor set was obtained from an adult woman who had mild COVID-19 (a few samples of this study predate the infection). Cell type and time point are not known.

A few counts support this clonotype. The chain uses TRBV6-1 and TRBJ2-2; D ambiguous. Per the germline V gene, CDR1 is MNHNS and CDR2 is SASEGT. The V and J ends lost 2 bases and 5 bases respectively, with 9 bases between them. The CDR3 runs 14 residues. CDR3: CASSEPQATGELFF. In nucleotides, the CDR3 is TGTGCCAGCAGTGAACCTCAGGCGACCGGGGAGCTGTTTTTT.

The V and J genes are TRBV7-9 and TRBJ1-1; 8 positions match TRBD1. Germline V gene sequence: CDR1 SEHNR, CDR2 FQNEAQ (reference sequence). The V gene end was trimmed by 5 bases and the J gene end by 3 bases; junction bases not matched to a gene: 8. This CDR3 contains 15 residues. In nucleotides, the CDR3 is TGTGCCAGCAGCACCCACAGGGGGTCCCACACTGAAGCTTTCTTT. Amino acids: CASSTHRGSHTEAFF.

This clonotype was seen ten or more times. V and J are TRBV5-1 and TRBJ2-7; tentative D call: TRBD1 (6 bases). Germline CDR1 SGHRS, CDR2 YFSETQ. The CDR3 consists of 11 residues. The ends were cut back, 5 bases at V and 5 bases at J, with 8 bases in the middle. In nucleotides, the CDR3 is TGCGCCAGCAGAGAGGGGGACGAGCAGTACTTC. This translates into CASREGDEQYF.

The gene calls are TRBV15 and TRBJ1-3; perhaps TRBD1 as D (6 bases). The CDR3 runs 14 residues. CDR1 is LNHNV, CDR2 YYDKDF, per germline (reference sequence). V lost 3 bases and J lost 3, with 9 bases in between. The CDR3 region is CATSRSRGGNTIYF. CDR3 coding DNA: TGTGCCACCAGCAGGAGCAGGGGTGGAAACACCATATATTTT.

This clonotype showed up just a few times. The V gene is TRBV4-1, the J gene TRBJ2-7, with 7 bases lining up with TRBD1. Germline V gene lookup returns CDR1 MGHRA and CDR2 YSYEKL. This CDR3 comprises 13 residues. The J segment lost 6 bases and the V segment lost 0 bases, leaving 2 bases of the junction unmatched. The CDR3 region is CASSQDYRGEQYF. The CDR3 DNA is TGCGCCAGCAGCCAAGACTACAGGGGCGAGCAGTACTTC.

In this sample, this clonotype turned up a few times. The chain combines TRBV5-1 with TRBJ2-1, with 12 nucleotides matching TRBD2. The CDR3 sequence is 16 residues long. CDR1 is SGHRS and CDR2 is YFSETQ in the germline V gene. V shed 3 bases, J shed 7 bases, and the junction held 8 bases outside the gene matches. CDR3 residues: CASSSPLAGGSNEQFF. In DNA, the CDR3 is TGCGCCAGCAGCTCACCCCTAGCGGGGGGGTCTAATGAGCAGTTCTTC.

This clonotype appeared many times. V is TRBV5-1 and J is TRBJ2-2; tentatively, D is TRBD2 (6 bases). CDR3 length equals 16 residues. The germline V and J ends were trimmed by 0 bases and 4 bases, with 13 bases remaining between them. Germline CDR1 SGHRS, CDR2 YFSETQ. This chain's CDR3 is CASSLDGGLSTGELFF. For the CDR3, the DNA is TGCGCCAGCAGCTTGGATGGAGGGTTGAGCACCGGGGAGCTGTTTTTT.

This clonotype has only a few counts. The chain combines TRBV12-3 or TRBV12-4 with TRBJ1-2, with TRBD1 identical over 8 bases. The CDR3 covers 14 residues. Germline trimming cut 6 bases from V and 6 bases from J; bases unmatched to any gene: 9. CDR3 loop: CASRQPGQADGYTF. The CDR3 nucleotides are TGTGCCAGCAGACAACCGGGACAGGCCGATGGCTACACCTTC.

The V and J genes are TRBV11-2 and TRBJ2-3; D is unclear. Trimming stripped 10 bases from V and 6 bases from J, with 14 bases between. The germline gives CDR1 SGHAT, CDR2 FQNNGV. CDR3 length equals 12 residues. CDR3 nucleotides: TGTGCCACCGGCTTGACGGGTGATACGCAGTATTTT. It encodes CATGLTGDTQYF.

This clonotype was seen a handful of times. The rearrangement links TRBV4-1 to TRBJ2-3; D perhaps matches TRBD1 (6 bases). V was trimmed by 1 base and J by 4 bases, leaving 12 bases between them. CDR1 and CDR2 (germline): MGHRA, YSYEKL. This CDR3 is 15 amino acids long. In nucleotides, the CDR3 is TGCGCCAGCAGCCAAGGTGTTGGGGGCGCAGATACGCAGTATTTT. Its protein product is CASSQGVGGADTQYF.

The chain couples TRBV29-1 to TRBJ2-1; no reliable D call. Looked up from germline, CDR1 is SQVTM and CDR2 is ANQGSEA. CDR3 length equals 12 residues. The V end lost 4 bases, the J end lost 11 bases, and 15 bases lay between the germline ends. The CDR3 nucleotides read TGCAGCGTTGTGGGGTTATGGCCGCAGCAGTTCTTC. Amino acid sequence: CSVVGLWPQQFF.

This clonotype was found once. This chain connects TRBV6-1 to TRBJ2-7; 10 nucleotides align to TRBD1. Germline V CDR1 and CDR2: MNHNS, SASEGT. CDR3 length equals 12 residues. Trimming took 9 bases from V and 6 from J; bases not matched to a gene: 5. In DNA form, the CDR3 reads TGTGCCAGTGGGGACAGGGGTGGCGAGCAGTACTTC. This codes for CASGDRGGEQYF.

The chain uses TRBV19 and TRBJ1-1; D unclear. V dropped 5 bases and J dropped 0 bases, with 19 bases sitting between them. There are 17 residues in the CDR3. Germline CDR1 and CDR2: LNHDA and SQIVND (reference sequence). The CDR3 nucleotides read TGTGCCAGTAGTTCCCCGGGCCTCGGGCCCATGAACACTGAAGCTTTCTTT. This codes for CASSSPGLGPMNTEAFF.

The chain has TRBV27 and TRBJ1-1, with a possible D match to TRBD1 (6 bases). CDR3 length: 13 residues. In germline, CDR1 is MNHEY, CDR2 SMNVEV (reference sequence). With 7 bases removed from V and 10 bases from J, the gap between germline ends came to 19 bases. CDR3 protein: CASKLTGAYGAFF. CDR3 coding DNA: TGTGCCAGCAAACTTACGGGGGCTTACGGAGCTTTCTTT.

At least ten counts were recorded for this clonotype. The J gene is TRBJ2-7, the V gene TRBV4-3, with TRBD1 matching 7 bases. Germline V lookup: CDR1 LGHNA, CDR2 YSLEER. V shed 0 bases and J 0 bases; nucleotides not matched to a gene: 8. The CDR3 covers 17 residues. The CDR3 DNA reads as TGCGCCAGCAGCCAAGACGGACAGGCGTCGGGCTCCTACGAGCAGTACTTC. It is translated as CASSQDGQASGSYEQYF.

This clonotype has a handful of counts. The rearrangement uses TRBV20-1 and TRBJ2-3, with D possibly TRBD1 on 6 matching bases. The V gene's germline CDR1 is DFQATT and CDR2 SNEGSKA (reference sequence). The CDR3 runs 14 residues. V was shortened by 6 bases and J by 3 bases, with 16 bases between the two germline ends. The CDR3 protein is CSALHREGTDTQYF. The CDR3 DNA is TGCAGTGCCCTCCACAGGGAAGGAACAGATACGCAGTATTTT.

This clonotype has a handful of counts. This chain connects TRBV20-1 to TRBJ2-7; 10 bases fit TRBD1. V trimming: 6 bases; J trimming: 6 bases; junction bases outside the gene matches: 5. Germline V gives CDR1 DFQATT, CDR2 SNEGSKA (reference sequence). This CDR3 contains 12 residues. The chain's CDR3 is CSAWDRGGEQYF. The CDR3 region has the DNA TGCAGTGCCTGGGACAGGGGTGGCGAGCAGTACTTC.

The chain joins TRBV4-1 to TRBJ2-7, with no clear D. The germline V and J ends were trimmed by 3 bases and 1 base, with 7 bases remaining between them. The CDR3 has 13 amino acids. Germline V lookup: CDR1 MGHRA, CDR2 YSYEKL. CDR3 protein: CASSQGLSYEQYF. DNA for the CDR3: TGCGCCAGCAGCCAGGGGTTATCCTACGAGCAGTACTTC.

The chain employs TRBV7-6 and TRBJ2-2; 7 bases agree with TRBD1. The germline gives CDR1 SGHVS, CDR2 FNYEAQ. V was clipped by 5 bases and J by 3 bases; unmatched bases: 9. CDR3 length equals 16 residues. This CDR3 is CASSIRDSLYTGELFF. CDR3 nucleotide sequence: TGTGCCAGCAGCATCCGGGACAGCCTATACACCGGGGAGCTGTTTTTT.

The rearrangement joins TRBV4-2 to TRBJ2-1; 8 nucleotides line up with TRBD2. The germline V gene has CDR1 LGHNA and CDR2 YNFKEQ. Germline trimming cut 0 bases from V and 1 base from J; bases unmatched to any gene: 2. The length of the CDR3 is 16 residues. Here the CDR3 reads CASSQDSGESYNEQFF. The CDR3 bases are TGTGCCAGCAGCCAAGATAGCGGGGAATCCTACAATGAGCAGTTCTTC.

The rearrangement joins TRBV12-3 or TRBV12-4 to TRBJ1-1; tentatively, D is TRBD1 (5 bases). Trimming took 3 bases from V and 1 from J, leaving 21 bases between them. The CDR3 sequence is 18 residues long. In nucleotides, the CDR3 is TGTGCCAGCAGTTTTCCTTCAACGGGGACGGGACCGAACACTGAAGCTTTCTTT. Translating it yields CASSFPSTGTGPNTEAFF.

The CDR3 sequence is CASSLGPGTLPYEQYF. CDR3 bases: TGCGCCAGCAGCTTGGGGCCCGGGACACTTCCTTACGAGCAGTACTTC. This rearrangement joins TRBV5-1 to TRBJ2-7, with a weak D call TRBD1 (6 bases). V was clipped by 0 bases and J by 4 bases, with 17 bases between them. The CDR3 length is 16 residues. CDR1 is SGHRS and CDR2 is YFSETQ in the germline V gene.

The chain is built from TRBV4-3 and TRBJ2-5; weak D call: TRBD2 (6 bases). The V and J ends lost 6 bases and 1 base respectively, with 12 bases between them. The CDR3 consists of 14 residues. Germline V gene data show CDR1 as LGHNA and CDR2 as YSLEER. The CDR3 coding sequence is TGCGCCAGCAGTTCTAGCGTATTCCAAGAGACCCAGTACTTC. It specifies CASSSSVFQETQYF.

This clonotype was seen more than once but under ten times. The V call is TRBV5-6, the J call TRBJ1-6, with D unclear. V lost 4 bases to trimming and J lost 7 bases, with 9 bases between them. CDR3 size: 13 residues. The germline CDR1 and CDR2 sequences are SGHDT and YYEEEE. CDR3 loop: CASSRQGNSPLHF. The CDR3 DNA reads TGTGCCAGCAGCCGACAAGGGAATTCACCCCTCCACTTT.

To note about this clonotype: The junction differs from germline at one of its ends, possibly a read error. CDR3 sequence (DNA): TGTGCCAGCAGCCCGGGGGACTCCAACAATGAGCAGTTCTTC. It specifies CASSPGDSNNEQFF. V and J are TRBV7-3 and TRBJ2-1; a weak D match, TRBD2 (6 bases). The CDR3 loop spans 14 amino acids. Germline loops: CDR1 SGHTA, CDR2 FQGTGA.

This chain uses TRBV7-2 with TRBJ2-3; D is ambiguous. The germline V gene encodes CDR1 SGHTA and CDR2 FQGNSA. Trimming took off 5 bases at V and 6 bases at J, with 12 bases between the two ends. The CDR3 consists of 13 residues. CDR3: CASSPSKLDTQYF. The DNA of the CDR3 is TGTGCCAGCAGCCCCAGCAAACTGGATACGCAGTATTTT.